The 8 T cell receptor beta chains below come from one sample, sequenced in a study of CD8+CD57+ T cells in acquired aplastic anemia. According to the study, genomic DNA was the template for TCR beta VDJ and CDR3 profiling. TCRdb used MiXCR to reprocess the reads, holding one entry per CDR3 protein. Of 86,000 or so distinct CDR3 sequences detected, 40% to 50% appear once; the ten largest clones hold over 50%. Sequencing was performed on sorted CD4+, CD8+, or CD8+CD57+ T cells (not recorded which) from PBMCs. All receptors derive from a human donor in good health, serving as a control.

The sample holds many counts of this clonotype. V is TRBV6-1 and J is TRBJ2-7; possible D gene TRBD1, 6 bases. The germline V gene encodes CDR1 MNHNS and CDR2 SASEGT. V was pared by 10 bases and J by 2 bases, with 15 bases between. CDR3 length: 13 residues. The CDR3 region has the DNA TGTGCCACCAGACCGACAGGTACCTACGAGCAGTACTTC. Translated, it gives CATRPTGTYEQYF.

The chain combines TRBV25-1 with TRBJ2-3; TRBD2 agrees at 11 bases. V shed 4 bases and J 4 bases; nucleotides not matched to a gene: 13. The CDR3 extends over 18 amino acids. Germline-derived CDR1 and CDR2 are MGHDK and SYGVNS. CDR3: CASSANSGGADGADTQYF. The CDR3 region has the DNA TGTGCCAGCAGTGCGAATAGCGGGGGGGCCGATGGCGCAGATACGCAGTATTTT. Variable domain in full (rest from reference TRBV25-1 and TRBJ2-3): EADIYQTPRYLVIGTGKKITLECSQTMGHDKMYWYQQDPGMELHLIHYSYGVNSTEKGDLSSESTVSRIRTEHFPLTLESARPSHTSQYLCASSANSGGADGADTQYFGPGTRLTVL.

The chain joins TRBV19 to TRBJ1-1; 8 bases agree with TRBD1. The CDR3 length is 13 residues. J was trimmed by 4 bases and V by 4 bases; bases with no gene match: 2. Germline V CDR1 and CDR2: LNHDA, SQIVND (reference sequence). For the CDR3, the DNA is TGTGCCAGTAGTAGACAGGGGCCCACTGAAGCTTTCTTT. Translated: CASSRQGPTEAFF. The complete variable domain, with remaining parts taken from reference TRBV19 and TRBJ1-1, reads DGGITQSPKYLFRKEGQNVTLSCEQNLNHDAMYWYRQDPGQGLRLIYYSQIVNDFQKGDIAEGYSVSREKKESFPLTVTSAQKNPTAFYLCASSRQGPTEAFFGQGTRLTVV.

J is TRBJ2-2 and V is TRBV10-1; D gene ambiguous. Germline assignment: CDR1 WNHNN and CDR2 SYGVQD (reference sequence). V dropped 6 bases and J dropped 6 bases, with 11 bases sitting between them. This CDR3 has 13 residues. As DNA, the CDR3 is TGCGCCAGCAGCCGACGGTCACCCGGGGAGCTGTTTTTT. Its translation: CASSRRSPGELFF.

This clonotype was found many times. The genes are TRBV4-1 and TRBJ1-1, with D maybe TRBD1 (5 bases). Germline CDR1 and CDR2: MGHRA and YSYEKL. V shed 4 bases and J shed 1 base, with 13 bases lying between them. There are 15 residues in the CDR3. This CDR3 reads CASSPIGQTNTEAFF. Written as DNA, the CDR3 is TGCGCCAGCAGCCCTATCGGACAAACGAACACTGAAGCTTTCTTT.

As regards this clonotype: The DNA is omitted, as the CDR3 cannot be located on it reliably, and the CDR3 follows TCRdb's listing. The gene calls are TRBV2 and TRBJ1-6. CDR1 and CDR2 (germline): SNHLY, FYNNEI. Both ends counted, the CDR3 spans 14 residues. The CDR3 here is CASSTSVGNSPLHF.

Remarks on this clonotype: A much larger clonotype is one base distant, so this may be a read error. V usage is TRBV11-3 and J usage is TRBJ1-5; no clear D. The CDR3 extends over 12 amino acids. In germline, CDR1 is SGHNT, CDR2 YENEEA. Here the CDR3 reads CASGLGSAPQHF. The CDR3 region has the DNA TGTGCCAGCGGCTTAGGTTCAGCGCCCCAGCATTTT.

J is TRBJ1-1 and V is TRBV24-1; D might be TRBD1 (5 bases). Germline loops: CDR1 KGHDR, CDR2 SFDVKD. This CDR3 has 13 residues. V gave up 5 bases and J gave up 4 bases, with 10 bases separating them. DNA of the CDR3: TGTGCCACCAGTGGGGGCATCGGCACTGAAGCTTTCTTT. This codes for CATSGGIGTEAFF.